The entry below gives a single T cell receptor (beta chain) sequence along with its context. From the germline J gene comes the end of the CDR3, since the read stops 3 residues before it. This specimen comes from a study of T cells in women clearing cervical HPV infection. The wider study: No precancer developed; the control's incident HPV16 infection cleared within 12 months.

This table comes from immunoSEQ multiplex PCR, and its TCRdb copy is limited to in-frame clones, with some not included. The repertoire table contains some 30,000 clones. Per the germline V gene, CDR1 is DFQATT and CDR2 is SNEGSKA (reference sequence). The CDR3 runs 13 residues. The V end was cut by 3 bases, the J end by 5 bases, with 13 bases between. Each participant carried one incident cervical HPV16 infection only. The V and J genes are TRBV20-1 and TRBJ1-2, with no clear D. This TCR was sampled from a woman between 18 and 70 years old with a cervical HPV16 infection that either progressed to CIN3+ or cleared (not recorded which). The sequenced sample consisted of blood buffy coat. Partial CDR3 DNA: TGCAGTGCTAGGAGGCAGGAGGATTATGGC. It yields the protein CSARRQEDYG. The CDR3, in full, reads CSARRQEDYGYTF.